This T cell receptor beta chain was retrieved from a study of T cell responses to AZD1222 COVID-19 vaccine. General study results and limits: White British ancestry dominated among donors, who included more females, and clonal diversity was possibly underestimated. Vaccine-related CD4 TCRs covered spike, predominating at 160-218 and 743-854.

TCRdb's copy holds only in-frame clones and misses some; the assay was immunoSEQ multiplex PCR. The data show about 170,000 clones, roughly nine tenths seen once. With respect to this clone: Its antigen is unknown.

The source was peripheral blood, collected on day 0 of AZD1222 vaccination. The source is an adult in good health.

The CDR3 region is CASSLRLAGGRGTDTQYF. The CDR3, as DNA: TGCGCCAGCAGCCTAAGACTAGCGGGGGGGCGAGGCACAGATACGCAGTATTTT. The V call is TRBV4-1, the J call TRBJ2-3; TRBD2 aligns across 14 bases. CDR3 length equals 18 residues. The germline gives CDR1 MGHRA, CDR2 YSYEKL. Trimming at V came to 4 bases and at J to 1 base, leaving 7 bases not matched to a gene.